Below, 7 T cell receptor beta chains from the same sample are listed, as sequenced in a study of blood T cells in healthy people across ages. Through a sample-barcoded 5' primer and a J-beta primer mix, a second PCR was run for 7 to 11 cycles. TCRdb re-called the 5' RACE reads through MiXCR, storing one row per CDR3 protein. Here the sample spans approximately 940,000 distinct CDR3 sequences, under 50% being singletons. Material for sequencing was blood. These receptor sequences come from a man aged 30-40 years in good health.

This clonotype was found a few times. The chain joins TRBV7-8 to TRBJ2-3; TRBD2 might be the D (6 bases). The CDR3 runs to 15 residues. V was shortened by 5 bases and J by 5 bases, with 17 bases between the two germline ends. CDR1 is SGHVS, CDR2 FQNEAQ, per germline. The CDR3, as DNA: TGTGCCAGCAGCGCCCGGAATAGCGGACAAGATACGCAGTATTTT. Protein product: CASSARNSGQDTQYF.

J is TRBJ2-4 and V is TRBV20-1; maybe TRBD2 (6 bases). The DNA end lines up better with TRBJ2-5; the J call may be wrong. CDR1 is DFQATT and CDR2 is SNEGSKA in the germline V gene (reference sequence). The CDR3 extends over 14 amino acids. The CDR3: CSASAQGGRETQYF. Written as DNA, the CDR3 is TGCAGTGCTAGTGCGCAGGGAGGTCGAGAGACCCAGTACTTC.

This clonotype appeared many times. This sequence joins TRBV6-6 and TRBJ2-3; 8 bases agree with TRBD2. In germline, CDR1 is MNHNY, CDR2 SVGAGI (reference sequence). J gave up 0 bases and V 6 bases, and 2 bases lay outside the gene matches. The CDR3 sequence is 14 residues long. The CDR3 spells CASSERGSTDTQYF. The CDR3 nucleotides read TGTGCCAGCAGCGAGCGGGGGAGCACAGATACGCAGTATTTT.

The V call is TRBV28, the J call TRBJ2-5; 11 bases are a match to TRBD1. The J call may be wrong; the DNA end is better matched by TRBJ2-7. The CDR3 is made up of 16 amino acids. Germline assignment: CDR1 MDHEN and CDR2 SYDVKM. CDR3 sequence: CASSTGPGQGGYEQYF. CDR3 coding DNA: TGTGCCAGCAGCACTGGGCCGGGACAGGGGGGCTACGAGCAGTACTTC.

This clonotype was recorded a few times. The CDR3 DNA follows: TGTGCCAGTCGCGCGGGTCCCGGGGAGCTGTTTTTT. Translating it yields CASRAGPGELFF. The rearrangement links TRBV12-3 or TRBV12-4 to TRBJ2-2; TRBD2 might be the D (5 bases). The V end lost 9 bases, the J end lost 6 bases, and 11 bases lay between the germline ends. The CDR3 has 12 amino acids.

The CDR3, as DNA: TGTGCCAGCAGCCCCCGAGAAGGGATGAGTGGCTACACCTTC. Translated: CASSPREGMSGYTF. The rearrangement uses TRBV3-1 and TRBJ1-2; unclear D gene. Germline CDR1 is LGHDT and CDR2 is YNNKEL (reference sequence). The CDR3 runs to 14 residues. The germline V and J ends were trimmed by 4 bases and 7 bases, with 16 bases remaining between them.

This chain links TRBV5-6 with TRBJ2-3; perhaps TRBD2 as D (5 bases). The CDR3 length is 11 residues. V dropped 7 bases and J dropped 7 bases, with 10 bases sitting between them. The germline V gene encodes CDR1 SGHDT and CDR2 YYEEEE. The CDR3 is CASGGGNTQYF. DNA of the CDR3: TGTGCCAGCGGAGGCGGAAATACGCAGTATTTT.